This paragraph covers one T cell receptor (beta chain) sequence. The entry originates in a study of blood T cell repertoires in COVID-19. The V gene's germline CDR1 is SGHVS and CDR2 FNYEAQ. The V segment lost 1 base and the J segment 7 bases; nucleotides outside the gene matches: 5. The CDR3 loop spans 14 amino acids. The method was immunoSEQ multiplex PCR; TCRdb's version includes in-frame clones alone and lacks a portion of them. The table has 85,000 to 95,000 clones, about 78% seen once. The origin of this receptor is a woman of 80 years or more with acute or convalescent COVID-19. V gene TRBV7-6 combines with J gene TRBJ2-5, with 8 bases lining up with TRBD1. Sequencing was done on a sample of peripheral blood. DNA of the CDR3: TGTGCCAGCAGCTTAGTAGGACAGGGTGGGACCCAGTACTTC. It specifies CASSLVGQGGTQYF. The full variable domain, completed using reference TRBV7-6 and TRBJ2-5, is GAGVSQSPRYKVTKRGQDVALRCDPISGHVSLYWYRQALGQGPEFLTYFNYEAQQDKSGLPNDRFSAERPEGSISTLTIQRTEQRDSAMYRCASSLVGQGGTQYFGPGTRLLVL.